One and the same sample provided the 22 T cell receptor beta chains below, sequenced in a study of immune heterogeneity within non-small cell lung tumors. For the TCR beta CDR3, multiplex PCR with 32 V and 13 J primers performed the amplification. TCRdb used MiXCR to reprocess the multiplex PCR reads, holding one entry per CDR3 protein. The sample holds around 4,400 distinct CDR3 sequences, around a third seen once. Per sample, around 0.65 ug of bulk tumor genomic DNA was the template used. Biopsies that were spaced far apart were taken, several per primary tumor, during surgery. Curative surgery was undertaken by patients, who had untreated, newly diagnosed non-small cell lung cancer. Material for sequencing was lung tumor tissue. These receptors were taken from a woman aged 45-65 years with non-small cell lung cancer.

This rearrangement joins TRBV14 to TRBJ2-3; TRBD2 is a possible D gene (6 bases). CDR1 SGHDN and CDR2 FVKESK come from the germline V gene. The CDR3 is made up of 16 amino acids. Trimming removed 5 bases from V and 9 bases from J, with 24 bases in between. The CDR3 spells CASSGKGGTAGLTQYF. As DNA, the CDR3 is TGTGCCAGCAGCGGGAAAGGAGGGACGGCGGGACTCACGCAGTATTTT.

V is TRBV6-8 and J is TRBJ1-2; TRBD1 aligns across 7 bases. The CDR3 contains 13 residues. J was trimmed by 8 bases and V by 2 bases; bases with no gene match: 5. Germline V CDR1 and CDR2: MNHGY, SAAAGT. CDR3 loop: CASSYRRGQGYTF. The CDR3 nucleotides read TGTGCCAGCAGTTACAGGAGGGGGCAAGGCTACACCTTC.

The chain recombines TRBV2 with TRBJ2-1; D possibly uses TRBD1 or TRBD2 (7 bases each). Trimming removed 5 bases from V and 4 bases from J, with 18 bases in between. Germline CDR1 reads SNHLY; CDR2 reads FYNNEI. There are 16 residues in the CDR3. The CDR3 protein is CASSPRGGQTYNEQFF. CDR3 nucleotides: TGTGCCAGCAGTCCAAGGGGGGGACAGACGTACAATGAGCAGTTCTTC.

This clonotype has only a few counts. This sequence joins TRBV20-1 and TRBJ1-2; D may be TRBD1 (6 bases). This CDR3 is built from 11 residues. Trimming pared 7 bases from V and 2 bases from J, leaving 8 bases between. Germline V gene sequence: CDR1 DFQATT, CDR2 SNEGSKA (reference sequence). The CDR3 DNA follows: TGCAGTGGGACAGCCAACTATGGCTACACCTTC. Its translation: CSGTANYGYTF.

This clonotype is termed medium-sized. The chain joins TRBV20-1 to TRBJ2-2; 7 bases are a match to TRBD2. The CDR3 has 14 residues. J was trimmed by 6 bases and V by 5 bases; bases with no gene match: 9. Germline values: CDR1 DFQATT, CDR2 SNEGSKA (reference sequence). DNA of the CDR3: TGCAGTGCTCCCAGGCGGGAGTCTTCCGGGGAGCTGTTTTTT. It translates to CSAPRRESSGELFF.

This clonotype is classed as medium-sized. V usage is TRBV28 and J usage is TRBJ2-7; D may be TRBD1 or TRBD2 (6 bases each). Trimming stripped 5 bases from V and 1 base from J, with 18 bases between. CDR1 is MDHEN and CDR2 is SYDVKM in the germline V gene. The CDR3 runs 16 residues. The CDR3 reads CASSPVGWGASYEQYF. The CDR3 DNA is TGTGCCAGCAGTCCCGTGGGGTGGGGGGCATCCTACGAGCAGTACTTC. The full variable domain, its missing parts supplied by reference TRBV28 and TRBJ2-7, is DVKVTQSSRYLVKRTGEKVFLECVQDMDHENMFWYRQDPGLGLRLIYFSYDVKMKEKGDIPEGYSVSREKKERFSLILESASTNQTSMYLCASSPVGWGASYEQYFGPGTRLTVT.

This clonotype was detected only once. CDR3 sequence: CASSLSAGSLYSNQPQHF. The CDR3 bases are TGTGCCAGCAGTTTATCGGCAGGATCCCTCTATAGCAATCAGCCCCAGCATTTT. The rearrangement joins TRBV12-3 or TRBV12-4 to TRBJ1-5; no definite D call. V was cut by 2 bases and J by 0 bases, with 17 bases left in between. This CDR3 comprises 18 residues.

This clonotype appeared a single time. V is TRBV19 and J is TRBJ2-6; 7 bases line up with TRBD2. CDR3 length: 15 residues. Germline V CDR1 and CDR2: LNHDA, SQIVND (reference sequence). V gave up 3 bases and J gave up 1 base; unmatched junction bases: 0. CDR3 coding DNA: TGTGCCAGTAGTATGCGGGAGTCTGGGGCCAACGTCCTGACTTTC. Translation: CASSMRESGANVLTF.

On this clonotype: As the CDR3 is not closed by the conserved phenylalanine or tryptophan, this likely results from a read error. It is unclear where the CDR3 begins or ends on the DNA, so no DNA is shown, and the CDR3 is as TCRdb lists it. The rearrangement links TRBV19 to TRBJ2-3; the table assigns TRBD1, which was not confirmed against the DNA. From germline, CDR1 is LNHDA and CDR2 SQIVND (reference sequence). The CDR3 is 17 residues long, counting both termini. CDR3: CASSPASTARQEQYFGP.

In this sample, this clonotype is medium-sized. The V gene is TRBV11-2, the J gene TRBJ2-2; D unclear. V dropped 5 bases and J dropped 1 base, with 8 bases sitting between them. Germline CDR1 reads SGHAT; CDR2 reads FQNNGV. CDR3 size: 14 residues. CDR3 in amino acids: CASSPRQNTGELFF. Here the CDR3 DNA reads TGTGCCAGCAGCCCTCGACAGAACACCGGGGAGCTGTTTTTT.

This sequence joins TRBV12-3 or TRBV12-4 and TRBJ1-1; no clear D gene. Trimming stripped 8 bases from V and 7 bases from J, with 14 bases between. CDR3 length equals 12 residues. The CDR3 nucleotides read TGTGCCAGCGGCTACCGGGGTCATGAAGCTTTCTTT. Protein product: CASGYRGHEAFF.

By its share, this clonotype is medium-sized. The genes are TRBV30 and TRBJ2-3, with D possibly matching TRBD2 (5 bases). The germline CDR1 and CDR2 sequences are GTSNPN and SVGIG (reference sequence). The CDR3 sequence is 12 residues long. The V end lost 5 bases, the J end lost 1 base, and 7 bases lay between the germline ends. The CDR3 DNA reads as TGTGCCTGGGGAGGAGGCACAGATACGCAGTATTTT. The encoded protein is CAWGGGTDTQYF.

Note on this clonotype: This may be a read error, as it is one base from a much larger clone. The chain has TRBV5-1 and TRBJ1-4; D remains ambiguous. Germline V gives CDR1 SGHRS, CDR2 YFSETQ. The CDR3 contains 15 residues. V was clipped by 8 bases and J by 1 base, with 15 bases between them. CDR3 sequence reads: CARSLTQETNEKLFF. CDR3 DNA sequence: TGCGCCAGAAGCCTGACCCAGGAAACTAATGAAAAACTGTTTTTT.

By sample share, this clonotype is medium-sized. The V and J genes are TRBV12-3 or TRBV12-4 and TRBJ2-5; no clear D. The CDR3 is 13 amino acids. V was clipped by 6 bases and J by 5 bases, with 13 bases between them. The DNA for the CDR3 is TGTGCCAGCAGCCTGTGGGGTGGGGAGACCCAGTACTTC. Translating it yields CASSLWGGETQYF.

The V and J genes are TRBV29-1 and TRBJ2-7; no reliable D call. This CDR3 contains 11 residues. Germline V lookup: CDR1 SQVTM, CDR2 ANQGSEA. Trimming left V 6 bases short and J 2 bases short, with 8 bases between. The CDR3 coding sequence is TGCAGCGTCGCGTCCGCCTACGAGCAGTACTTC. Its protein is CSVASAYEQYF.

A remark on this clonotype: Just one base apart from a much larger clone, this may be a read error. The chain joins TRBV12-3 or TRBV12-4 to TRBJ2-5; possibly TRBD2 for D (6 bases). This CDR3 is 13 amino acids long. V lost 10 bases, J lost 0 bases, and 12 bases lay in between. CDR3 coding DNA: TGTGCCATCAGCCCGGGAGACCAAGAGACCCAGTACTTC. It specifies CAISPGDQETQYF.

As to this clonotype: This clone may be a read error of a much larger clone one base away. The chain uses TRBV20-1 and TRBJ1-2; no definite D call. The CDR3 runs to 14 residues. Germline assignment: CDR1 DFQATT and CDR2 SNEGSKA (reference sequence). CDR3 amino acids: CSAPATIGFYVYTF. The DNA for the CDR3 is TGCAGTGCCCCTGCGACCATAGGGTTCTATGTCTACACCTTC.

The chain combines TRBV14 with TRBJ2-3; D gene uncertain. The CDR3 extends over 15 amino acids. Germline V gives CDR1 SGHDN, CDR2 FVKESK. V was clipped by 1 base and J by 0 bases, with 8 bases between them. CDR3 region: CASSQGRISTDTQYF. The CDR3 DNA sequence: TGTGCCAGCAGCCAAGGGCGGATTAGCACAGATACGCAGTATTTT.

The chain combines TRBV6-1 with TRBJ2-7; 9 bases fit TRBD1. The CDR3 has 13 residues. V was clipped by 5 bases and J by 7 bases; unmatched bases: 6. Germline V gene data show CDR1 as MNHNS and CDR2 as SASEGT. The DNA of the CDR3 is TGTGCCAGCAGTAAGTCCGGGACAGGGGAGCAGTACTTC. Residues: CASSKSGTGEQYF.

By its share, this clonotype is medium-sized. The chain combines TRBV28 with TRBJ1-3; D is possibly TRBD1 (6 bases). The CDR3 has 13 residues. V was pared by 2 bases and J by 8 bases, with 10 bases between. Germline CDR1 reads MDHEN; CDR2 reads SYDVKM. CDR3 region: CASSLSRGDTIYF. The CDR3 DNA sequence: TGTGCCAGCAGTTTAAGCAGGGGTGACACCATATATTTT.

Comments on this clonotype: It may be a read error: a sequence one base away is much more abundant. The CDR3 does not close with the conserved phenylalanine or tryptophan, likely indicating a read error. This chain connects TRBV5-1 to TRBJ2-1; D assignment may be TRBD1 or TRBD2 (5 bases each). The CDR3 consists of 15 residues. The germline gives CDR1 SGHRS, CDR2 YFSETQ. Trimming removed 2 bases from V and 3 bases from J, with 12 bases in between. The CDR3 reads CASSLETGLYNEQFL. The CDR3 DNA sequence: TGCGCCAGCAGCTTAGAGACGGGGCTCTACAATGAGCAGTTCCTC.

This clonotype was recorded a few times. The chain links TRBV7-4 to TRBJ1-5; D remains unclear. The length of the CDR3 is 15 residues. Germline lookup yields CDR1 SGHVT and CDR2 SQSDAQ. V lost 1 base and J lost 0, with 7 bases in between. The CDR3, as DNA: TGTGCCAGCAGCTTAGAAGGCCATAGCAATCAGCCCCAGCATTTT. Protein sequence: CASSLEGHSNQPQHF.